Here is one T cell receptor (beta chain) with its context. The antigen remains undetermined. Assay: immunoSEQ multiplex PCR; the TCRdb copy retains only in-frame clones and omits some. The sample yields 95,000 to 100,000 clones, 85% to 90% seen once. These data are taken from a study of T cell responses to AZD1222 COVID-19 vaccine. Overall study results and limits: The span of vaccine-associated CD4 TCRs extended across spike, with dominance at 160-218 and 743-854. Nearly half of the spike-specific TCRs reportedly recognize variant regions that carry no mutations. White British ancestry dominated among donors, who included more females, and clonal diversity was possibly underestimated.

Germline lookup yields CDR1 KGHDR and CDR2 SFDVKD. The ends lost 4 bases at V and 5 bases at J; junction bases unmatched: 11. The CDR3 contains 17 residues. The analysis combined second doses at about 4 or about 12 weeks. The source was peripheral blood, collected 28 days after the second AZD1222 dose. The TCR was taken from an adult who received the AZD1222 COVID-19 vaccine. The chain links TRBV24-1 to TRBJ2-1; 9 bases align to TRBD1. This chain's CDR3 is CATSDIPRGTGNNEQFF. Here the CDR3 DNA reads TGTGCCACCAGTGACATTCCCCGCGGGACAGGGAACAATGAGCAGTTCTTC.